Each of the 9 T cell receptor beta chains below was sequenced from the same sample in a study of T-cell reconstitution after alpha-beta-depleted transplantation in children. Preparation of the TCRbeta library was carried out with unique molecular identifiers. TCRdb reprocessed the PCR reads via MiXCR and lists one record per CDR3 protein. The data contain some 80,000 distinct CDR3 sequences, less than 20% of them singletons. The sample here was PBMCs, mostly from graft donor cells, taken 360 days after TCRalphabeta/CD19-depleted stem cell transplant. The receptors here all came from a male patient aged 2 to 10 who had a stem cell transplant for acute lymphoblastic leukemia, so the T cells may come from the graft donor.

The V gene is TRBV4-1, the J gene TRBJ2-1; D not certain. V lost 0 bases and J lost 3, with 12 bases in between. CDR3 length: 16 residues. CDR1 and CDR2 (germline): MGHRA, YSYEKL. The CDR3 coding sequence is TGCGCCAGCAGCCAAGATGAGCGCAGAAACTACAATGAGCAGTTCTTC. The encoded protein is CASSQDERRNYNEQFF.

This clonotype was seen more than once but under ten times. CDR3 in amino acids: CASRPPGLAGLGAQYF. The CDR3 region has the DNA TGTGCCAGCAGACCCCCCGGACTAGCCGGGTTAGGGGCCCAGTACTTC. The gene calls are TRBV12-3 or TRBV12-4 and TRBJ2-5, with TRBD2 matching 8 bases. J gave up 9 bases and V 6 bases, and 18 bases lay outside the gene matches. The length of the CDR3 is 16 residues.

This clonotype has more than one count but fewer than ten. J is TRBJ2-1 and V is TRBV12-3 or TRBV12-4; D perhaps matches TRBD1 (5 bases). V dropped 3 bases and J dropped 2 bases, with 11 bases sitting between them. CDR3 length: 15 amino acids. The CDR3 DNA reads as TGTGCCAGCAGTTTGGGGCTTACCCCCTACAATGAGCAGTTCTTC. It encodes CASSLGLTPYNEQFF.

The chain joins TRBV11-1 to TRBJ2-7; D is unclear. Germline V gene data show CDR1 as SGHAT and CDR2 as FQDESV (reference sequence). The CDR3 has 18 amino acids. Trimming shortened V by 5 bases and J by 5 bases, and 28 bases separated the two germline ends. The CDR3 bases are TGTGCCAGCAGCCACGCCCGCGGACGGGCCTCAAGTAATGACGAGCAGTACTTC. It translates to CASSHARGRASSNDEQYF.

The sample holds a few counts of this clonotype. In nucleotides, the CDR3 is TGTGCCAGCAGAAAGGGTGGAGCCACAGATACGCAGTATTTT. Its translation is CASRKGGATDTQYF. The chain combines TRBV6-1 with TRBJ2-3, with D hard to call. The CDR3 loop spans 14 amino acids. Trimming removed 6 bases at V and 2 bases at J, with 12 bases between. The germline V gene has CDR1 MNHNS and CDR2 SASEGT.

This clonotype was detected ten times or more. The V call is TRBV5-1, the J call TRBJ2-5, with D hard to call. Looked up from germline, CDR1 is SGHRS and CDR2 is YFSETQ. This CDR3 region has 11 residues. V dropped 1 base and J dropped 9 bases, with 7 bases sitting between them. The CDR3 is CASSLQGPQYF. Written as DNA, the CDR3 is TGCGCCAGCAGCTTGCAAGGGCCCCAGTACTTC.

This chain joins TRBV5-1 and TRBJ2-2; D not certain. The CDR3 contains 16 residues. The V gene lost 1 base and the J gene lost 0 bases, with 10 bases spanning the gap. Germline V CDR1 and CDR2: SGHRS, YFSETQ. CDR3: CASSLHLGSNTGELFF. The CDR3 DNA is TGCGCCAGCAGCTTGCATCTCGGATCGAACACCGGGGAGCTGTTTTTT.

A few counts support this clonotype. The gene calls are TRBV29-1 and TRBJ1-2; D is perhaps TRBD1 (5 bases). The CDR3 is made up of 13 amino acids. Trimming took 6 bases from V and 0 from J, leaving 11 bases between them. Germline V gives CDR1 SQVTM, CDR2 ANQGSEA. CDR3 region: CSVQGNANYGYTF. The CDR3 coding sequence is TGCAGCGTCCAGGGTAACGCTAACTATGGCTACACCTTC.

This clonotype was found a few times. The chain combines TRBV4-1 with TRBJ2-1; TRBD2 aligns across 8 bases. The CDR3 loop spans 16 amino acids. Per the germline V gene, CDR1 is MGHRA and CDR2 is YSYEKL. V dropped 1 base and J dropped 7; count of bases not matched to a gene: 9. The CDR3 loop reads CASSQGRRTSSNEQFF. The CDR3 DNA is TGCGCCAGCAGCCAAGGCCGTAGGACTAGCTCAAATGAGCAGTTCTTC.